This T cell receptor beta chain was captured by sequencing in a study of CD8 T cells in ankylosing spondylitis. There are a few counts of this clonotype. The antigen is unknown. Study-level findings and limits: Several highly homologous variants made up a TCR beta motif, and this motif appeared characteristic of ankylosing spondylitis blood. Before this, some motif variants had been reported in reactive arthritis synovial fluid and blood. Significant enrichment of disease-linked clones was reported in matched ankylosing spondylitis synovial fluid.

Making the TCR beta libraries involved quantitative 5'-RACE with molecular barcodes. TCRdb recomputed calls from the 5' RACE reads with MiXCR, one row per CDR3 protein. The data show about 840,000 distinct CDR3 sequences, with about 11% seen just once and more than 0.5% held by the top ten. The V and J ends lost 4 bases and 6 bases respectively, with 10 bases between them. The CDR3 is 12 amino acids. CDR1 and CDR2 (germline): SGHTA, FQGNSA. Sequencing was carried out using blood, either unsorted or a sorted T cell fraction (not recorded which). The rearrangement joins TRBV7-2 to TRBJ2-7; no reliable D call. This receptor was identified in a male donor with ankylosing spondylitis. In nucleotides, the CDR3 is TGTGCCAGCAGCTCCCTAGTCTCCGAGCAGTACTTC. It encodes CASSSLVSEQYF.